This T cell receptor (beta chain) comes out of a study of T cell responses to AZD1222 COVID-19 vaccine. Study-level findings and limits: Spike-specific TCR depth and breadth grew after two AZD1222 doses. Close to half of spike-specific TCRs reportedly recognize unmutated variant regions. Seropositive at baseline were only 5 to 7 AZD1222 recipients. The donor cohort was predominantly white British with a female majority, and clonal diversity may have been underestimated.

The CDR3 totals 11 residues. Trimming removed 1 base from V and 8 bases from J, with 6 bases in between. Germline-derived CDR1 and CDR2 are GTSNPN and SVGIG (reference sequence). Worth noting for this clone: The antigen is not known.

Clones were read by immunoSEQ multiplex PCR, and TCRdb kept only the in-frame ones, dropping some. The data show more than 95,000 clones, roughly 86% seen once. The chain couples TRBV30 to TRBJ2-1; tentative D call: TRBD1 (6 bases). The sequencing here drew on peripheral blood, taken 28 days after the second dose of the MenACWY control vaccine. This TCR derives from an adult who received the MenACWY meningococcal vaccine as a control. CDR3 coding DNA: TGTGCCTGGAGTGAGGGGGATGAGCAGTTCTTC. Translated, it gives CAWSEGDEQFF.